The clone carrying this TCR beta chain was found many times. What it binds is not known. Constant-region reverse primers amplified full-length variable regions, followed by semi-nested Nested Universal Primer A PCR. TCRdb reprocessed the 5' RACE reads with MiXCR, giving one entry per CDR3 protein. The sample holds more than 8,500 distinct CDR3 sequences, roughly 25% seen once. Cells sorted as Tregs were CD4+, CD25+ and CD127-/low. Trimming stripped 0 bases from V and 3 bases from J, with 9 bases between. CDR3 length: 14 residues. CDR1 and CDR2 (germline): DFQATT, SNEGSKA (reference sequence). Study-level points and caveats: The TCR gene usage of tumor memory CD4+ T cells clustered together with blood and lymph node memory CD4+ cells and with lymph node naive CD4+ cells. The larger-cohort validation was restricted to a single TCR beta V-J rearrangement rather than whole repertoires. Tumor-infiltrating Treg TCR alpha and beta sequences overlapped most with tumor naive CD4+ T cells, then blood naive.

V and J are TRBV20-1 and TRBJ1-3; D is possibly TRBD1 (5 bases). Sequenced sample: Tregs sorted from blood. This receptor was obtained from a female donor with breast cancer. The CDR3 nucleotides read TGCAGTGCTAGAGATGGAGGGGATGGAAACACCATATATTTT. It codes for CSARDGGDGNTIYF.